The 21 T cell receptor beta chains below were found in one sample sequenced in a study of OX40 agonist ivuxolimab in advanced cancers. TCRdb's copy holds only in-frame clones and misses some; the assay was immunoSEQ multiplex PCR. The table records over 80,000 clones, about nine tenths of them present only once. The material was CD4+ or CD8+ T cells sorted from blood, obtained in a trial of the OX40 agonist ivuxolimab. The receptors originated from an adult with an advanced solid tumor such as melanoma, head and neck, liver or kidney cancer.

The rearrangement joins TRBV29-1 to TRBJ2-3; D ambiguous. This CDR3 has 11 residues. V shed 5 bases and J shed 6 bases, with 9 bases lying between them. Germline V CDR1 and CDR2: SQVTM, ANQGSEA. The CDR3 sequence: CSVNAGDTQYF. CDR3 bases: TGCAGCGTTAACGCTGGGGATACGCAGTATTTT.

The V call is TRBV30, the J call TRBJ2-7, with D maybe TRBD1 (6 bases). V lost 5 bases to trimming and J lost 3 bases, with 8 bases between them. The CDR3 has 11 amino acids. CDR1 is GTSNPN and CDR2 is SVGIG in the germline V gene (reference sequence). The CDR3 is CAWGGGYEQYF. CDR3 sequence (DNA): TGTGCCTGGGGGGGCGGCTACGAGCAGTACTTC.

This clone was found once. The chain employs TRBV5-1 and TRBJ1-1, with D perhaps TRBD1 (5 bases). The germline gives CDR1 SGHRS, CDR2 YFSETQ. V was cut by 4 bases and J by 6 bases, with 19 bases left in between. CDR3 size: 15 residues. The CDR3 region is CASSRPGLGDAEAFF. The CDR3 DNA follows: TGCGCCAGCAGCAGGCCCGGGCTGGGGGACGCTGAAGCTTTCTTT.

The J gene is TRBJ2-3, the V gene TRBV7-2, with 7 positions matching TRBD2. The V and J ends lost 5 bases and 3 bases, in that order; junction bases with no gene match: 5. Germline loops: CDR1 SGHTA, CDR2 FQGNSA. This CDR3 has 14 amino acids. CDR3 residues: CASSRGSVTDTQYF. The CDR3 bases are TGTGCCAGCAGCCGCGGGAGTGTGACAGATACGCAGTATTTT.

The rearrangement uses TRBV4-1 and TRBJ2-1, with D maybe TRBD2 (6 bases). The length of the CDR3 is 16 residues. CDR1 MGHRA and CDR2 YSYEKL come from the germline V gene. V lost 1 base and J lost 6, with 16 bases in between. CDR3 nucleotide sequence: TGCGCCAGCAGCCAAGGGCAAACTAGCCCCCCCAATGAGCAGTTCTTC. Protein sequence: CASSQGQTSPPNEQFF.

The chain combines TRBV18 with TRBJ2-7; D gene ambiguous. V lost 2 bases to trimming and J lost 5 bases, with 13 bases between them. CDR3 length: 14 amino acids. CDR1 and CDR2 from the germline V gene are KGHSH and LQKENI. CDR3 bases: TGTGCCAGCTCACCAGGTTCAGGCGTGGACGAGCAGTACTTC. It translates to CASSPGSGVDEQYF.

V gene TRBV5-4 combines with J gene TRBJ1-2; 10 positions match TRBD1. The CDR3 consists of 13 residues. Trimming at V came to 4 bases and at J to 8 bases, leaving 5 bases not matched to a gene. The germline V gene encodes CDR1 SGHNT and CDR2 YYREEE (reference sequence). For the CDR3, the DNA is TGTGCCAGCAGCCGGACAGGGGGGGGCGGCTACACCTTC. It codes for CASSRTGGGGYTF. Full variable domain (missing parts from reference TRBV5-4 and TRBJ1-2): ETGVTQSPTHLIKTRGQQVTLRCSSQSGHNTVSWYQQALGQGPQFIFQYYREEENGRGNFPPRFSGLQFPNYSSELNVNALELDDSALYLCASSRTGGGGYTFGSGTRLTVV.

This clone was seen only a few times. The J gene is TRBJ1-6, the V gene TRBV5-1, with 9 bases matching TRBD1. The V gene's germline CDR1 is SGHRS and CDR2 YFSETQ. V shed 4 bases, J shed 6 bases, and the junction held 8 bases outside the gene matches. There are 16 residues in the CDR3. CDR3: CASSLQQGAGNSPLHF. CDR3 nucleotides: TGCGCCAGCAGCCTGCAACAGGGGGCTGGTAATTCACCCCTCCACTTT.

The rearrangement links TRBV9 to TRBJ1-2; D not resolved. The CDR3 covers 13 residues. CDR1 is SGDLS, CDR2 YYNGEE, per germline. The V gene lost 4 bases and the J gene lost 6 bases, with 13 bases spanning the gap. CDR3: CASSPSGNDGYTF. For the CDR3, the DNA is TGTGCCAGCAGCCCCTCCGGGAACGATGGCTACACCTTC.

V is TRBV2 and J is TRBJ1-4; tentative D call: TRBD1 (5 bases). V lost 6 bases, J lost 0 bases, and 14 bases lay in between. There are 16 residues in the CDR3. Germline V gene data show CDR1 as SNHLY and CDR2 as FYNNEI. CDR3 DNA: TGTGCCAGCAGACCATTACAGGTTGCAACTAATGAAAAACTGTTTTTT. Translation: CASRPLQVATNEKLFF.

The V call is TRBV12-5, the J call TRBJ2-3, with 7 positions matching TRBD1. Germline V gene data show CDR1 as LGHNT and CDR2 as FRNRAP. The CDR3 contains 14 residues. Trimming took 6 bases from V and 1 from J; bases not matched to a gene: 4. CDR3 sequence (DNA): TGTGCTAGTGGCCCTGGACAGGGCACAGATACGCAGTATTTT. Residues: CASGPGQGTDTQYF.

This chain uses TRBV7-9 with TRBJ1-3; D is uncertain. CDR1 is SEHNR and CDR2 is FQNEAQ in the germline V gene (reference sequence). The CDR3 has 14 amino acids. V lost 4 bases, J lost 0 bases, and 7 bases lay in between. CDR3 sequence reads: CASSWTLSGNTIYF. CDR3 DNA sequence: TGTGCCAGCAGCTGGACCCTCTCTGGAAACACCATATATTTT.

Points on this clone: A read error may account for a junction end that differs from germline. The chain couples TRBV9 to TRBJ1-1; D unresolved. This CDR3 is built from 14 residues. Germline V gene data show CDR1 as SGDLS and CDR2 as YYNGEE. The CDR3: CASSTGFSNAEAFF. CDR3 DNA sequence: TGTGCCAGCAGTACCGGGTTTTCGAACGCTGAAGCTTTCTTT.

V usage is TRBV5-1 and J usage is TRBJ2-5; no definite D call. The CDR3 is made up of 13 amino acids. Germline V gives CDR1 SGHRS, CDR2 YFSETQ. The V and J ends lost 2 bases and 4 bases respectively, with 9 bases between them. CDR3 nucleotide sequence: TGCGCCAGCAGCTTCGGGTTAGGAGAGACCCAGTACTTC. Translated: CASSFGLGETQYF.

The genes are TRBV4-2 and TRBJ2-7, with TRBD2 identical over 8 bases. Trimming at V came to 0 bases and at J to 1 base, leaving 2 bases not matched to a gene. There are 15 residues in the CDR3. The germline V gene has CDR1 LGHNA and CDR2 YNFKEQ. The CDR3 protein is CASSQERGASYEQYF. The DNA for the CDR3 is TGTGCCAGCAGCCAAGAGCGGGGGGCATCCTACGAGCAGTACTTC.

The rearrangement joins TRBV30 to TRBJ1-1, with 7 bases matching TRBD1. Germline loops: CDR1 GTSNPN, CDR2 SVGIG (reference sequence). With 4 bases clipped from V and 5 bases from J, the junction kept 13 bases outside the gene matches. The CDR3 contains 15 residues. Here the CDR3 DNA reads TGTGCCTGGACCTCACCAGGGGGACGGGGAACTGAAGCTTTCTTT. Its protein is CAWTSPGGRGTEAFF.

Note on this clone: At the DNA level, this CDR3 is encoded by other sequences in the same sample as well. V usage is TRBV27 and J usage is TRBJ2-3; D ambiguous. The V end was cut by 3 bases, the J end by 2 bases, with 9 bases between. This CDR3 is built from 14 residues. In germline, CDR1 is MNHEY, CDR2 SMNVEV (reference sequence). For the CDR3, the DNA is TGTGCCAGCAGTTTGGGCCTTTCCACAGATACGCAGTATTTT. Its translation: CASSLGLSTDTQYF.

The CDR3 coding sequence is TGTGCCAGCTCACCCAACTTCCGGACGGACAGGGGGCAGTACTTC. The encoded protein is CASSPNFRTDRGQYF. This rearrangement joins TRBV18 to TRBJ2-7; 9 bases are shared with TRBD1. The trim removed 3 bases at V and 9 bases at J, leaving 12 bases unmatched. Germline assignment: CDR1 KGHSH and CDR2 LQKENI. This CDR3 spans 15 amino acids.

J is TRBJ1-1 and V is TRBV5-4; D unclear. Between the trimmed V and J ends, which lost 4 bases and 1 base, there was a span of 11 bases. The germline CDR1 and CDR2 sequences are SGHNT and YYREEE (reference sequence). The CDR3 covers 14 residues. The CDR3 spells CASSPPPPNTEAFF. CDR3 coding DNA: TGTGCCAGCAGCCCCCCGCCCCCGAACACTGAAGCTTTCTTT.

The chain combines TRBV29-1 with TRBJ1-1; D gene ambiguous. The germline V and J ends were trimmed by 3 bases and 2 bases, with 7 bases remaining between them. Germline V gene sequence: CDR1 SQVTM, CDR2 ANQGSEA. This CDR3 has 12 amino acids. The CDR3 region has the DNA TGCAGCGTTGACGTTGCTAACACTGAAGCTTTCTTT. It specifies CSVDVANTEAFF. Full variable domain (missing parts from reference TRBV29-1 and TRBJ1-1): SAVISQKPSRDICQRGTSLTIQCQVDSQVTMMFWYRQQPGQSLTLIATANQGSEATYESGFVIDKFPISRPNLTFSTLTVSNMSPEDSSIYLCSVDVANTEAFFGQGTRLTVV.

The chain recombines TRBV30 with TRBJ2-7, with no clear D. Between the trimmed V and J ends, which lost 8 bases and 1 base, there was a span of 15 bases. The CDR3 consists of 13 residues. CDR1 and CDR2 (germline): GTSNPN, SVGIG (reference sequence). The CDR3, as DNA: TGTGCCCTCTCCCGAACGGTATCCTACGAGCAGTACTTC. Residues: CALSRTVSYEQYF.